This T cell receptor beta chain was recorded in a study of blood T cell repertoires in COVID-19. On the study more broadly: The United States, Italy and Spain provided the acute and convalescent COVID-19 samples.

Authors' processing steps: Quantification of nucleated cells was approximated via reference gene primer amplification. Sequencing used immunoSEQ multiplex PCR; TCRdb keeps in-frame clones, though not all of them. V and J calls and clone size are those listed in that table; D and trimming were worked out from the DNA. The data contain about 240,000 clones, around four fifths of them singletons. There are 16 residues in the CDR3. V was clipped by 2 bases and J by 6 bases, with 17 bases between them. The germline V gene encodes CDR1 SNHLY and CDR2 FYNNEI. What was sequenced was peripheral blood. The source of this sequence is a man aged 30-40 years who had recovered from COVID-19. The genes are TRBV2 and TRBJ2-1; maybe TRBD2 (6 bases). The CDR3 sequence is CASSEQGKLASNEQFF. The CDR3 DNA reads TGTGCCAGCAGTGAACAGGGAAAACTAGCAAGCAATGAGCAGTTCTTC.